This T cell receptor beta chain was profiled in a study of cytomegalovirus exposure and HLA in healthy donors. 13 Jbeta primers and 60 Vbeta primers were used for the PCR. Method: immunoSEQ multiplex PCR; TCRdb's copy keeps in-frame clones and lacks some. Of 65,000 to 95,000 clones listed, 78% were seen once; the top ten hold 2.5%. Study-level results: V- and J-gene trimming in TCR beta was tied to a missense DCLRE1C variant by an analysis performed later. TCR beta sequences numbering roughly 16,000 were associated with HLA alleles at 0.05 false discovery rate in a later analysis.

The V end was cut by 4 bases, the J end by 7 bases, with 19 bases between. CDR1 is SGHRS, CDR2 YFSETQ, per germline. The CDR3 extends over 15 amino acids. Remarks on this clone: Its antigen is not known.

The sequenced sample was PBMCs. This chain links TRBV5-1 with TRBJ2-3, with D tentatively TRBD1 (5 bases). This TCR was sampled from a male donor in good health and CMV-seropositive. The CDR3 DNA reads TGCGCCAGCAGCCTTGACAGCCTCGTTGAGAATACGCAGTATTTT. Translating gives CASSLDSLVENTQYF.